These T cell receptor beta chains were read from a single sample in a study of T cell responses to AZD1222 COVID-19 vaccine. Profiling relied on immunoSEQ multiplex PCR, and the TCRdb table lists in-frame clones only, not all of them. The sample has roughly 150,000 clones, roughly 90% seen once. The sample in question was peripheral blood, obtained 28 days after the second AZD1222 dose. Every receptor here comes from an adult who received the AZD1222 COVID-19 vaccine. Both conserved end residues are part of each CDR3. A D gene is named only where the DNA matches it firmly. Clone size is not always given. Where it is, it says once, few, many or a class for expanded clones.

TRBJ2-1 | - | TRBV5-1 | - | CASSVGQPAQQFF | TGCGCCAGCAGCGTCGGACAACCCGCCCAGCAGTTCTTC
TRBJ2-1 | - | TRBV5-6 | - | CASLIGGTYNEQFF | TGTGCCAGCCTAATCGGGGGTACCTACAATGAGCAGTTCTTC
TRBJ2-2 | TRBD1 | TRBV2 | - | CASSEGQGRIGELFF | TGTGCCAGCAGTGAAGGACAGGGTAGAATCGGGGAGCTGTTTTTT
TRBJ2-2 | - | TRBV6-1 | - | CASSEVGGPGELFF | TGTGCCAGCAGTGAAGTGGGTGGCCCCGGGGAGCTGTTTTTT
TRBJ1-3 | - | TRBV5-8 | - | CASSRTLGPSSPGNTIYF | TGTGCCAGCTCTCGGACACTAGGTCCCTCCTCCCCTGGAAACACCATATATTTT
TRBJ1-4 | TRBD1 | TRBV28 | - | CASSQTGGQGKGKLFF | TGTGCCAGCAGTCAAACGGGGGGACAGGGCAAGGGAAAACTGTTTTTT
TRBJ2-1 | TRBD2 | TRBV19 | - | CASSEGRGFYNEQFF | TGTGCCAGTAGTGAGGGGAGGGGTTTTTATAATGAGCAGTTCTTC
TRBJ1-4 | - | TRBV28 | - | CASSSGGSTNEKLFF | TGTGCCAGCAGCTCCGGGGGGTCCACTAATGAAAAACTGTTTTTT
TRBJ1-1 | - | TRBV27 | - | CAGSLDRRTEAFF | TGTGCCGGCAGTTTAGACAGGCGCACTGAAGCTTTCTTT
TRBJ1-1 | - | TRBV4-1 | - | CASSQDRDRGSTEAFF | TGCGCCAGCAGCCAAGATAGGGACCGAGGGAGCACTGAAGCTTTCTTT
TRBJ1-2 | - | TRBV3-1/TRBV3-2 | many | CASSQRGDRAHGYTF | TGTGCCAGCAGCCAGAGGGGGGATCGGGCCCATGGCTACACCTTC
TRBJ2-2 | TRBD2 | TRBV6-5 | - | CASSYSKTSGTGELFF | TGTGCCAGCAGTTACTCGAAAACTAGCGGGACCGGGGAGCTGTTTTTT
TRBJ1-1 | TRBD1 | TRBV9 | - | CASSVRDRNTEAFF | TGTGCCAGCAGCGTCCGGGACAGGAACACTGAAGCTTTCTTT
TRBJ2-3 | TRBD1 | TRBV6-4 | - | CASSDSGQGTDTQYF | TGTGCCAGCAGTGACTCGGGACAGGGCACAGATACGCAGTATTTT
TRBJ2-7 | TRBD1 | TRBV29-1 | once | CSVESTGVPNYEQYF | TGCAGCGTTGAATCGACAGGGGTGCCAAACTACGAGCAGTACTTC
TRBJ2-7 | TRBD2 | TRBV28 | - | CASSAVQGRIAGAREQYF | TGTGCCAGCAGCGCAGTCCAGGGGAGAATAGCGGGAGCTAGGGAGCAGTACTTC
TRBJ1-5 | TRBD1 | TRBV7-9 | few | CASSLDRGRNQPQHF | TGTGCCAGCAGCCTGGACAGGGGGCGGAATCAGCCCCAGCATTTT
TRBJ1-1 | TRBD1 | TRBV6-5 | once | CASKSSGTGRTEAFF | TGTGCCAGCAAGAGTTCCGGGACAGGGAGAACTGAAGCTTTCTTT
TRBJ1-3 | - | TRBV5-4 | - | CASRGEPNGAGNTIYF | TGTGCCAGCAGGGGGGAGCCCAACGGCGCTGGAAACACCATATATTTT
TRBJ1-1 | - | TRBV10-3 | - | CAISASGANTEAFF | TGTGCCATCAGTGCCTCAGGTGCGAACACTGAAGCTTTCTTT
TRBJ1-2 | TRBD1 | TRBV6-2/TRBV6-3 | once | CASSYDRGYGYTF | TGTGCCAGCAGTTACGACAGGGGCTATGGCTACACCTTC
TRBJ1-6 | - | TRBV28 | - | CASSYRGEHSPLHF | TGTGCCAGCAGCTACCGGGGAGAGCATTCACCCCTCCACTTT
TRBJ1-4 | TRBD1 | TRBV9 | few | CASSADRVGEKLFF | TGTGCCAGCAGCGCGGACAGGGTGGGTGAAAAACTGTTTTTT
TRBJ1-6 | - | TRBV11-2 | - | CASSLGGGSYNSPLHF | TGTGCCAGCAGCTTAGGCGGCGGATCCTATAATTCACCCCTCCACTTT
TRBJ2-3 | TRBD2 | TRBV7-9 | - | CASSSIAGTDTQYF | TGTGCCAGCAGCTCGATAGCGGGAACAGATACGCAGTATTTT
TRBJ1-1 | - | TRBV28 | once | CASTAGGKTEAFF | TGTGCCAGCACCGCCGGTGGGAAGACTGAAGCTTTCTTT
TRBJ1-1 | - | TRBV19 | - | CASSARMTEAFF | TGTGCCAGTAGCGCCAGGATGACTGAAGCTTTCTTT
TRBJ2-1 | - | TRBV19 | - | CASRGGLNNEQFF | TGTGCCAGTAGGGGGGGACTCAACAATGAGCAGTTCTTC
TRBJ2-1 | TRBD2 | TRBV5-1 | - | CASSWALGLAGHSSYNEQFF | TGCGCCAGCAGCTGGGCCCTCGGTCTAGCGGGACACTCCTCCTACAATGAGCAGTTCTTC
TRBJ1-3 | - | TRBV29-1 | - | CSVGTSSSGNTIYF | TGCAGCGTGGGGACATCGAGCTCTGGAAACACCATATATTTT
TRBJ1-3 | - | TRBV7-2 | - | CASSSGPGNTIYF | TGTGCCAGCAGCTCGGGGCCTGGAAACACCATATATTTT
TRBJ1-1 | - | TRBV9 | few | CASSVAPTGNTEAFF | TGTGCCAGCAGCGTAGCTCCGACCGGGAACACTGAAGCTTTCTTT
TRBJ1-6 | TRBD1 | TRBV7-8 | - | CASSPQTGGVRSPLHF | TGTGCCAGCAGCCCCCAGACAGGGGGAGTCAGGTCACCCCTCCACTTT
TRBJ2-7 | TRBD1 | TRBV29-1 | - | CSALTGPYEQYF | TGCAGCGCCCTGACAGGGCCCTACGAGCAGTACTTC
TRBJ1-5 | TRBD1 | TRBV6-5 | - | CASTEGASNQPQHF | TGTGCCAGCACGGAGGGGGCGAGCAATCAGCCCCAGCATTTT
TRBJ2-2 | - | TRBV5-5 | - | CASRRDGTGELFF | TGTGCCAGCAGACGGGACGGCACCGGGGAGCTGTTTTTT
TRBJ2-3 | TRBD2 | TRBV4-3 | - | CASSQGPSGSSTDTQYF | TGCGCCAGCAGCCAAGGGCCTAGCGGGAGCTCCACAGATACGCAGTATTTT
TRBJ1-2 | - | TRBV28 | - | CASSSGRLYGYTF | TGTGCCAGCAGCTCGGGACGGCTCTATGGCTACACCTTC
TRBJ1-5 | - | TRBV15 | - | CATSRDKGIGPQHF | TGTGCCACCAGCAGAGATAAGGGGATCGGGCCCCAGCATTTT
TRBJ1-1 | - | TRBV28 | - | CASSVTGNTEAFF | TGTGCCAGCAGTGTAACGGGGAACACTGAAGCTTTCTTT
TRBJ1-3 | - | TRBV7-6 | - | CASSLGTSSGNTIYF | TGTGCCAGCAGCTTAGGGACAAGCTCTGGAAACACCATATATTTT
TRBJ1-3 | TRBD1 | TRBV6-2/TRBV6-3 | - | CASSYQTGESGNTIYF | TGTGCCAGCAGTTACCAGACAGGGGAGTCTGGAAACACCATATATTTT
TRBJ2-2 | TRBD1 | TRBV28 | - | CATLRGDRAGELFF | TGTGCCACCCTCCGGGGGGACAGGGCCGGGGAGCTGTTTTTT
TRBJ2-1 | TRBD2 | TRBV28 | - | CASSRTSGRGLGEQFF | TGTGCCAGCAGTCGAACTAGCGGGAGAGGCTTAGGTGAGCAGTTCTTC
TRBJ1-6 | TRBD1 | TRBV27 | - | CASKTGTGISPLHF | TGTGCCAGCAAGACCGGGACAGGCATTTCACCCCTCCACTTT
TRBJ2-4 | TRBD2 | TRBV2 | - | CASTALAGESIQYF | TGTGCCAGCACCGCCCTAGCGGGGGAAAGCATTCAGTACTTC
TRBJ1-2 | - | TRBV19 | - | CASSIPSTQNYGYTF | TGTGCCAGTAGTATACCTTCGACTCAAAACTATGGCTACACCTTC
TRBJ1-2 | - | TRBV10-3 | - | CAIRGRALDGYTF | TGTGCCATCAGGGGGAGGGCCCTGGATGGCTACACCTTC
TRBJ2-1 | - | TRBV9 | - | CASTDSPSHPHRSYNEQFF | TGTGCCAGCACCGACTCCCCTAGCCACCCCCACCGCTCCTACAATGAGCAGTTCTTC
TRBJ2-2 | TRBD2 | TRBV30 | once | CAWSAGGLAGGGTGELFF | TGTGCCTGGAGTGCTGGGGGACTAGCGGGAGGAGGGACCGGGGAGCTGTTTTTT
TRBJ2-6 | - | TRBV27 | - | CASSLRSSGANVLTF | TGTGCCAGCAGTCTCCGGAGTTCTGGGGCCAACGTCCTGACTTTC
TRBJ2-3 | TRBD1 | TRBV14 | - | CASRQQGTDTQYF | TGTGCCAGCAGGCAACAGGGGACAGATACGCAGTATTTT
TRBJ2-3 | TRBD2 | TRBV6-2/TRBV6-3 | - | CASSFLAGVGDTQYF | TGTGCCAGCAGTTTCTTAGCGGGAGTAGGAGATACGCAGTATTTT
TRBJ2-2 | - | TRBV18 | - | CASSPLGLAANTGELFF | TGTGCCAGCTCACCACTTGGCCTAGCCGCGAACACCGGGGAGCTGTTTTTT
TRBJ1-2 | - | TRBV19 | - | CASSMVQDLPLRYGYTF | TGTGCCAGTAGTATGGTTCAGGATCTCCCTCTTAGATATGGCTACACCTTC
TRBJ1-3 | - | TRBV5-4 | - | CASSLGGENTIYF | TGTGCCAGCAGCTTGGGAGGGGAAAACACCATATATTTT
TRBJ1-6 | - | TRBV28 | once | CASSSNPGGYNSPLHF | TGTGCCAGCAGCTCTAATCCAGGCGGCTATAATTCACCCCTCCACTTT